This T cell receptor beta chain came from a study of technical replicates of blood from a handful of donors. Germline loops: CDR1 SGHTA, CDR2 FQGNSA. The J segment lost 9 bases and the V segment lost 10 bases, leaving 12 bases of the junction unmatched. The CDR3 extends over 14 amino acids. Measured with immunoSEQ multiplex PCR; TCRdb has only the in-frame clones, and not every one. This table holds tens of thousands of clones, around 92% found once. This receptor was taken from a human donor in good health. Some clones in this sample may be carry-over from other donors' samples. The rearrangement joins TRBV7-2 to TRBJ2-6; 7 bases map to TRBD1. The sequenced sample consisted of PBMCs. The CDR3 DNA follows: TGTGCCACCACGCCGGGACAGCAATTCAACGTCCTGACTTTC. This codes for CATTPGQQFNVLTF. The full variable domain, its missing parts supplied by reference TRBV7-2 and TRBJ2-6, is GAGVSQSPSNKVTEKGKDVELRCDPISGHTALYWYRQSLGQGLEFLIYFQGNSAPDKSGLPSDRFSAERTGGSVSTLTIQRTQQEDSAVYLCATTPGQQFNVLTFGAGSRLTVL.